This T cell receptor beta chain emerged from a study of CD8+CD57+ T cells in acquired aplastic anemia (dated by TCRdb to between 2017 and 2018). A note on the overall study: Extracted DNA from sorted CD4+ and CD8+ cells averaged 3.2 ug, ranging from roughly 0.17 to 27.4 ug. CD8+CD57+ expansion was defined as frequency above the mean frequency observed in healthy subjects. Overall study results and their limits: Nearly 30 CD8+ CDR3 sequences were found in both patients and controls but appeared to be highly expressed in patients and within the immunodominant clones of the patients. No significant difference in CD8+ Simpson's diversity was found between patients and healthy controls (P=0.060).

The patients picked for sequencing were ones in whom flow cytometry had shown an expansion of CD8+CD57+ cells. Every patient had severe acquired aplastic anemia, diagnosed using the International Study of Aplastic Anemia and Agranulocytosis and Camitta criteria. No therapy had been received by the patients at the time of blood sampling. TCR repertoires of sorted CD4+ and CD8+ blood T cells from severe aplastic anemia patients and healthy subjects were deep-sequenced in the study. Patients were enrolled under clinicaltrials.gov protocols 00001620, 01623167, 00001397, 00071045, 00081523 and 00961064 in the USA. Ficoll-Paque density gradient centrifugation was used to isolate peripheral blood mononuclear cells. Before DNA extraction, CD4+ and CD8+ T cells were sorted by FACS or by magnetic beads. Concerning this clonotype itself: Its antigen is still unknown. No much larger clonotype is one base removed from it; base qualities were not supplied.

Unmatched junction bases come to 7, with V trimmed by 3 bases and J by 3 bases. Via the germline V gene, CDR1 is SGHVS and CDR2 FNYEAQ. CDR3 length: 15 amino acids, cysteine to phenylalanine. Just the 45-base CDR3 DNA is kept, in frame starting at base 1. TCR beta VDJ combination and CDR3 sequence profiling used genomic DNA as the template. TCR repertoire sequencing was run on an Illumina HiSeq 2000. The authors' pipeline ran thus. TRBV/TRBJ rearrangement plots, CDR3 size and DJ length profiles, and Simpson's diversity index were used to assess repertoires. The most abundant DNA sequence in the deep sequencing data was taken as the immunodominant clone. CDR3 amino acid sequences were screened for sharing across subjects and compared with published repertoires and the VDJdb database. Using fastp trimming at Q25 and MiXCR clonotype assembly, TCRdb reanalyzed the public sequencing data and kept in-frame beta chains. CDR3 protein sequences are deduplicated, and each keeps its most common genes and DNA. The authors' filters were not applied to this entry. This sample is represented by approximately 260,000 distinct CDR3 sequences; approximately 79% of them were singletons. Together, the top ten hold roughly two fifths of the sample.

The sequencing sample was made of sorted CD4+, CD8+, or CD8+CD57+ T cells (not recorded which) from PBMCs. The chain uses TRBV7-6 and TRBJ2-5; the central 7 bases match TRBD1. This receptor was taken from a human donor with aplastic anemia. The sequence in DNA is TGTGCCAGCAGCTTTCCCCACGGGACAGAAGAGACCCAGTACTTC. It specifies CASSFPHGTEETQYF.